Each of the 14 T cell receptor beta chains below was sequenced from the same sample in a study of CD8 T cells in Susac syndrome. Random hexamers served to reverse transcribe about 0.5 to 1 ug RNA. Via MiXCR, TCRdb re-called the immunoSEQ multiplex PCR reads, giving one row per CDR3 protein. The sample holds approximately 270,000 distinct CDR3 sequences, about 94% seen once. Material: CD4+ T cells from PBMCs. The receptors derive from a human donor with multiple sclerosis.

The rearrangement links TRBV29-1 to TRBJ2-3; D is perhaps TRBD1 (5 bases). V was cut by 7 bases and J by 3 bases, with 17 bases left in between. Germline CDR1 and CDR2: SQVTM and ANQGSEA. The length of the CDR3 is 14 residues. The CDR3 here is CSAQGRPMTDTQYF. For the CDR3, the DNA is TGCAGCGCCCAGGGTCGCCCGATGACAGATACGCAGTATTTT.

This clonotype was seen just once. The J gene is TRBJ1-1, the V gene TRBV19; perhaps TRBD1 as D (5 bases). Trimming removed 8 bases from V and 4 bases from J, with 20 bases in between. CDR3 length equals 15 residues. CDR1 and CDR2 from the germline V gene are LNHDA and SQIVND (reference sequence). The CDR3 bases are TGTGCCAGTCATCGCTCCGGGACTGTGCGCACTGAAGCTTTCTTT. The encoded protein is CASHRSGTVRTEAFF. The full variable domain, completed using reference TRBV19 and TRBJ1-1, is DGGITQSPKYLFRKEGQNVTLSCEQNLNHDAMYWYRQDPGQGLRLIYYSQIVNDFQKGDIAEGYSVSREKKESFPLTVTSAQKNPTAFYLCASHRSGTVRTEAFFGQGTRLTVV.

The chain employs TRBV11-2 and TRBJ1-1, with 7 bases matching TRBD1. The CDR3 runs 13 residues. Looked up from germline, CDR1 is SGHAT and CDR2 is FQNNGV. V trimming: 5 bases; J trimming: 7 bases; junction bases outside the gene matches: 7. CDR3 sequence: CASSEDRYYEAFF. CDR3 in DNA: TGTGCCAGCAGCGAGGACAGGTACTATGAAGCTTTCTTT.

The J gene is TRBJ1-3, the V gene TRBV19; tentative D call: TRBD1 (6 bases). V was trimmed by 4 bases and J by 2 bases, leaving 9 bases between them. Per germline, CDR1 LNHDA and CDR2 SQIVND (reference sequence). The CDR3 totals 14 residues. The CDR3 loop reads CASSRGDTGNTIYF. CDR3 DNA sequence: TGTGCCAGTAGTAGAGGGGACACTGGAAACACCATATATTTT.

The chain uses TRBV5-1 and TRBJ2-7, with 7 bases matching TRBD2. The V and J ends lost 5 bases and 2 bases, in that order; junction bases with no gene match: 7. Germline assignment: CDR1 SGHRS and CDR2 YFSETQ. The CDR3 is 14 amino acids. The CDR3 DNA reads as TGCGCCAGCAGAATGGCTAGCGGCGCCTACGAGCAGTACGTC. This translates into CASRMASGAYEQYV.

The sample holds a few counts of this clonotype. The chain employs TRBV6-2 or TRBV6-3 and TRBJ2-3; the D is unclear. The V and J ends lost 2 bases and 6 bases respectively, with 6 bases between them. CDR3 length: 12 residues. In germline, CDR1 is MNHEY, CDR2 SVGEGT. The DNA for the CDR3 is TGTGCCAGCAGTTACACCCGGGATACGCAGTATTTT. It is translated as CASSYTRDTQYF.

The rearrangement uses TRBV2 and TRBJ2-3; D call uncertain. The germline V gene has CDR1 SNHLY and CDR2 FYNNEI. The CDR3 runs 10 residues. V lost 6 bases and J 8 bases, leaving 6 bases between the germline ends. The CDR3 loop reads CASSRGTQYF. CDR3 DNA sequence: TGTGCCAGCAGCCGTGGTACGCAGTATTTT.

This chain uses TRBV10-3 with TRBJ2-1; maybe TRBD1 (6 bases). V was shortened by 3 bases and J by 13 bases, with 10 bases between the two germline ends. This CDR3 has 11 amino acids. CDR1 is ENHRY, CDR2 SYGVKD, per germline. The CDR3: CAISDIQGQFF. CDR3 nucleotide sequence: TGTGCCATCAGTGATATACAGGGACAGTTCTTC.

The V gene is TRBV13, the J gene TRBJ1-4; TRBD1 agrees at 11 bases. This CDR3 has 14 amino acids. Germline loops: CDR1 PRHDT, CDR2 FYEKMQ (reference sequence). V lost 8 bases and J lost 8; bases outside the gene matches: 7. Here the CDR3 reads CASSSGTGGEKLFF. The CDR3 coding sequence is TGTGCCAGCTCCTCCGGGACAGGGGGGGAAAAACTGTTTTTT.

This rearrangement joins TRBV7-9 to TRBJ2-4, with no clear D. CDR1 is SEHNR and CDR2 is FQNEAQ in the germline V gene (reference sequence). V was clipped by 3 bases and J by 10 bases, with 7 bases between them. The CDR3 is made up of 11 amino acids. DNA of the CDR3: TGTGCCAGCAGCTTGGGCGTTATTCAGTACTTC. This sequence encodes CASSLGVIQYF.

The rearrangement joins TRBV2 to TRBJ1-5; D not resolved. Germline loops: CDR1 SNHLY, CDR2 FYNNEI. V was trimmed by 6 bases and J by 1 base, leaving 7 bases between them. CDR3 length equals 13 residues. This CDR3 is CASSAESNQPQHF. Here the CDR3 DNA reads TGTGCCAGCAGCGCGGAGAGCAATCAGCCCCAGCATTTT.

This chain's CDR3 is CSVSGTLLTDTQYF. The CDR3, as DNA: TGCAGCGTTTCCGGGACTCTCCTCACAGATACGCAGTATTTT. The V call is TRBV29-1, the J call TRBJ2-3; D may be TRBD2 (6 bases). Per the germline V gene, CDR1 is SQVTM and CDR2 is ANQGSEA. Between the trimmed V and J ends, which lost 5 bases and 2 bases, there was a span of 14 bases. This CDR3 region has 14 residues.

This clonotype was recorded once. The V and J genes are TRBV9 and TRBJ2-3; 8 nucleotides align to TRBD2. The CDR3 has 15 residues. V trimming: 4 bases; J trimming: 0 bases; junction bases outside the gene matches: 4. The germline V gene has CDR1 SGDLS and CDR2 YYNGEE. CDR3 coding DNA: TGTGCCAGCAGCATTAGCGGGGATAGCACAGATACGCAGTATTTT. This sequence encodes CASSISGDSTDTQYF.

The J gene is TRBJ2-3, the V gene TRBV18; TRBD1 might be the D (6 bases). The germline V gene has CDR1 KGHSH and CDR2 LQKENI. This CDR3 contains 16 residues. V lost 5 bases and J lost 2, with 17 bases in between. The CDR3 sequence: CASSGQSGPYTDTQYF. The CDR3 DNA is TGTGCCAGCTCAGGACAGTCGGGCCCTTACACAGATACGCAGTATTTT. Drawing the rest from reference TRBV18 and TRBJ2-3, the complete variable domain is NAGVMQNPRHLVRRRGQEARLRCSPMKGHSHVYWYRQLPEEGLKFMVYLQKENIIDESGMPKERFSAEFPKEGPSILRIQQVVRGDSAAYFCASSGQSGPYTDTQYFGPGTRLTVL.